This T cell receptor (beta chain) derives from a study of blood T cell repertoires in COVID-19. Study context: The samples span acute and convalescent COVID-19 from the United States, Italy and Spain. T cells, B-cell-depleted T cells, or PBMCs supplied cDNA or gDNA.

In the authors' workflow: Using reference gene primer amplification, nucleated cell counts were estimated. The repertoire was sequenced with immunoSEQ multiplex PCR; TCRdb's copy has only in-frame clones and lacks some. The DNA gave D and trimming, while V, J and clone size come from that table. The sample has 200,000 to 250,000 clones, 84% seen once. There are a few counts of this clone. V lost 3 bases and J 8 bases, leaving 11 bases between the germline ends. The CDR3 consists of 14 residues. Germline loops: CDR1 KGHSH, CDR2 LQKENI. The sequence came from a woman older than 75 with active or convalescent COVID-19. The chain links TRBV18 to TRBJ1-6; D is perhaps TRBD1 (5 bases). The sample comprised peripheral blood. The CDR3 spells CASSPGLGDSPLHF. As DNA, the CDR3 is TGTGCCAGCTCACCGGGTCTAGGGGATTCACCCCTCCACTTT.